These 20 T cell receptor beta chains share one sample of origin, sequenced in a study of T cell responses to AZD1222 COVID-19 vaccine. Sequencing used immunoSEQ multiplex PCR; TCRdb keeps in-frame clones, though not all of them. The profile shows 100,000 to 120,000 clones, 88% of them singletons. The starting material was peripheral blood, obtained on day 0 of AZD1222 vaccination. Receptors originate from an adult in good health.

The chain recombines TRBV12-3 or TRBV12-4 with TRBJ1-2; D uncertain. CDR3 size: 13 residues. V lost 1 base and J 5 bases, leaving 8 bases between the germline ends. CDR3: CASSLVREYGYTF. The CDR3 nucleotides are TGTGCCAGCAGTTTAGTGAGGGAGTATGGCTACACCTTC.

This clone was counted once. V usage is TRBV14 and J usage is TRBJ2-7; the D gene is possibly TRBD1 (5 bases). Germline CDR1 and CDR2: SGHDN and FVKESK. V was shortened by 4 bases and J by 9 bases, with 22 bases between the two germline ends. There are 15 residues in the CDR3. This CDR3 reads CASSPEFGAEIAQYF. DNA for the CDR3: TGTGCCAGCAGCCCCGAGTTTGGGGCGGAGATCGCGCAGTACTTC.

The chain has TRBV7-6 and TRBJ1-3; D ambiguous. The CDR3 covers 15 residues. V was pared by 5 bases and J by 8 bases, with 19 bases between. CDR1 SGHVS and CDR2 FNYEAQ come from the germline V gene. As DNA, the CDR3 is TGTGCCAGCAGCCAACAAGCTTTTGGTTGGGACACCATATATTTT. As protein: CASSQQAFGWDTIYF.

The CDR3 spells CASSLDDRDLHF. The DNA of the CDR3 is TGTGCCAGCAGCTTGGACGACAGGGACCTACATTTT. The rearrangement links TRBV5-6 to TRBJ1-5; TRBD1 agrees at 7 bases. This CDR3 region has 12 residues. After removal of 0 bases from V and 16 bases from J, the junction contained 7 bases not matched to a gene. Germline CDR1 reads SGHDT; CDR2 reads YYEEEE.

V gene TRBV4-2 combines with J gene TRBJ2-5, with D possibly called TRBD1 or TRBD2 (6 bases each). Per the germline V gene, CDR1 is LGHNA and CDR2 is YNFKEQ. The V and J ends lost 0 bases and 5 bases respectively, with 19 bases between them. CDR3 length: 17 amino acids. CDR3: CASSQEGAGSGGETQYF. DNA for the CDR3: TGTGCCAGCAGCCAAGAGGGGGCCGGTAGCGGAGGCGAGACCCAGTACTTC.

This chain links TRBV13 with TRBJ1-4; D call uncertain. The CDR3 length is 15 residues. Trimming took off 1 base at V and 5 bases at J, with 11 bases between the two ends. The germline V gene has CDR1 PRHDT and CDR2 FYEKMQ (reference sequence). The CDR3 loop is CASSLDFGRNEKLFF. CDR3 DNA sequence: TGTGCCAGCAGCTTAGATTTTGGACGGAATGAAAAACTGTTTTTT.

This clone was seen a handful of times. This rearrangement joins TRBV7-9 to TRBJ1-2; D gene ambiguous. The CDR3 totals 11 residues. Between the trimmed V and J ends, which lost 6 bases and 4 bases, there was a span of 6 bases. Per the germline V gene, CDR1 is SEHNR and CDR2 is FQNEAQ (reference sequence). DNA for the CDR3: TGTGCCAGCAGTCAGAGCTATGGCTACACCTTC. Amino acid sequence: CASSQSYGYTF. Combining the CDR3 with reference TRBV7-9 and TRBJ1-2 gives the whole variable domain DTGVSQNPRHKITKRGQNVTFRCDPISEHNRLYWYRQTLGQGPEFLTYFQNEAQLEKSRLLSDRFSAERPKGSFSTLEIQRTEQGDSAMYLCASSQSYGYTFGSGTRLTVV.

The chain's CDR3 is CASSSHSTSGSAEQYF. The CDR3, as DNA: TGTGCCAGCAGTTCCCACTCGACTAGCGGGAGTGCCGAGCAGTACTTC. The J gene is TRBJ2-7, the V gene TRBV27, with 12 positions matching TRBD2. V lost 4 bases and J lost 6; bases outside the gene matches: 10. Germline assignment: CDR1 MNHEY and CDR2 SMNVEV (reference sequence). The length of the CDR3 is 16 residues.

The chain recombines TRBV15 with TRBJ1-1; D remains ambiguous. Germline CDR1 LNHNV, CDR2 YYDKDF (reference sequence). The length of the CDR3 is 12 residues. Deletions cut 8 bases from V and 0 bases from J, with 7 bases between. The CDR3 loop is CATDRMNTEAFF. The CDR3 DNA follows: TGTGCCACCGACCGGATGAACACTGAAGCTTTCTTT.

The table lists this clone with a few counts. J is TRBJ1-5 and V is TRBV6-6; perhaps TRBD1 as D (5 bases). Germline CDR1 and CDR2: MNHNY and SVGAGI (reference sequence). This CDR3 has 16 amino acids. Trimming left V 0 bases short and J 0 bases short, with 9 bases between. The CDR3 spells CASSYSAGSSNQPQHF. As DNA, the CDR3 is TGTGCCAGCAGTTACTCGGCAGGGAGTAGCAATCAGCCCCAGCATTTT.

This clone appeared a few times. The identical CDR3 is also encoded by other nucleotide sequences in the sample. The CDR3 is CASSIGGNTEAFF. The CDR3 DNA follows: TGTGCCAGTAGTATAGGAGGGAACACTGAAGCTTTCTTT. The rearrangement joins TRBV19 to TRBJ1-1; no clear D gene. The CDR3 loop spans 13 amino acids. V was pared by 1 base and J by 1 base, with 4 bases between. From germline, CDR1 is LNHDA and CDR2 SQIVND (reference sequence).

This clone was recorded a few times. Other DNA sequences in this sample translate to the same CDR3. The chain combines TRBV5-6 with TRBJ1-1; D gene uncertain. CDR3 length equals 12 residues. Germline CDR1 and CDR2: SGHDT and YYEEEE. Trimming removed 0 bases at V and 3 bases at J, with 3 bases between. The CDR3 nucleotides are TGTGCCAGCAGCTTGGGGGACACTGAAGCTTTCTTT. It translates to CASSLGDTEAFF.

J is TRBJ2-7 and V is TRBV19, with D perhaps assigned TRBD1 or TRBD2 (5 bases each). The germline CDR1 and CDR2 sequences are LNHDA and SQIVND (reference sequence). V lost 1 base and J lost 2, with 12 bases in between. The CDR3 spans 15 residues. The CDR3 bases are TGTGCCAGTAGTATAGGCGAGGGGTTGCCCTACGAGCAGTACTTC. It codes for CASSIGEGLPYEQYF.

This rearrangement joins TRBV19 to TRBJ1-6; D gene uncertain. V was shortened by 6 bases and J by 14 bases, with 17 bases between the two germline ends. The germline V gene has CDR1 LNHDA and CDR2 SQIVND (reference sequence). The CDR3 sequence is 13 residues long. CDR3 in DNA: TGTGCCAGTAGCCCCGGGTCGGCGAGAACCCTCCACTTT. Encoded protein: CASSPGSARTLHF.

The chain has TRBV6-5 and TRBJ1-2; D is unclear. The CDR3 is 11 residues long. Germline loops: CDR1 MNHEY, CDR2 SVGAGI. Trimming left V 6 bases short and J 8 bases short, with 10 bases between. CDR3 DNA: TGTGCCAGCAGGGACGGTCGGGGCTACACCTTC. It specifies CASRDGRGYTF.

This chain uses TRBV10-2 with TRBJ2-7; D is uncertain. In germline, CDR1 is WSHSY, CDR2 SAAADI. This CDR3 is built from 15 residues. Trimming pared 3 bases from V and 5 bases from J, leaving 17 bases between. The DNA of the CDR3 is TGCGCCAGCAGTGACATTGGCGGTTACCTAGACGAGCAGTACTTC. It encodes CASSDIGGYLDEQYF.

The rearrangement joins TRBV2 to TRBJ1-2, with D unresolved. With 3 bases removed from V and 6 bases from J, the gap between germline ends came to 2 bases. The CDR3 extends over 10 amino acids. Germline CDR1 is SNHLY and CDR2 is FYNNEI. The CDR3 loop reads CASSDDGYTF. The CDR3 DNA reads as TGTGCCAGCAGTGATGATGGCTACACCTTC.

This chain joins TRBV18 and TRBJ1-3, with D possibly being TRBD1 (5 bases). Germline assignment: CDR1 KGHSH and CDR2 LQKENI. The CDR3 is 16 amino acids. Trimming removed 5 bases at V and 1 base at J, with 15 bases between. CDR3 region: CASSTSRVVSGNTIYF. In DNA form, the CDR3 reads TGTGCCAGCTCAACGAGCAGGGTCGTTTCTGGAAACACCATATATTTT. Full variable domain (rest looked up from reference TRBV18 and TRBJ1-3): NAGVMQNPRHLVRRRGQEARLRCSPMKGHSHVYWYRQLPEEGLKFMVYLQKENIIDESGMPKERFSAEFPKEGPSILRIQQVVRGDSAAYFCASSTSRVVSGNTIYFGEGSWLTVV.

The CDR3 reads CASSSGGRGGPGELFF. The CDR3 DNA reads as TGTGCCAGCAGCTCCGGGGGCAGGGGCGGTCCCGGGGAGCTGTTTTTT. V is TRBV11-2 and J is TRBJ2-2; D is tentatively TRBD1 or TRBD2 (6 bases each). Germline CDR1 is SGHAT and CDR2 is FQNNGV. The ends were cut back, 4 bases at V and 6 bases at J, with 18 bases in the middle. This CDR3 region has 16 residues.

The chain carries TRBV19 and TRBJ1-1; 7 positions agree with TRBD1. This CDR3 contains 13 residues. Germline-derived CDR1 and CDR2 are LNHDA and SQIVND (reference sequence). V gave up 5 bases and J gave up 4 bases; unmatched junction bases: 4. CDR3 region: CASSAQGGTEAFF. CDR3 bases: TGTGCCAGTAGTGCCCAGGGGGGCACTGAAGCTTTCTTT. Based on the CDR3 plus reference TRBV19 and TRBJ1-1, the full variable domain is DGGITQSPKYLFRKEGQNVTLSCEQNLNHDAMYWYRQDPGQGLRLIYYSQIVNDFQKGDIAEGYSVSREKKESFPLTVTSAQKNPTAFYLCASSAQGGTEAFFGQGTRLTVV.